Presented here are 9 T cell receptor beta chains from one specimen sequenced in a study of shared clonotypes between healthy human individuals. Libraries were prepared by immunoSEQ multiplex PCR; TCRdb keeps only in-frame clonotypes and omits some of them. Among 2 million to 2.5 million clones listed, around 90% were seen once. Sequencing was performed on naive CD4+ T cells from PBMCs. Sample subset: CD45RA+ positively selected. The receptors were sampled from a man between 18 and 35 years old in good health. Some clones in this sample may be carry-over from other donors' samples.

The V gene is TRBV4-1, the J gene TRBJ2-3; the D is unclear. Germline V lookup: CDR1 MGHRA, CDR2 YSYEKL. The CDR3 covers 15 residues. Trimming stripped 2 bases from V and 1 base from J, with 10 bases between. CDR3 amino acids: CASSQLLARTDTQYF. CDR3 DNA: TGCGCCAGCAGCCAATTACTTGCCCGCACAGATACGCAGTATTTT.

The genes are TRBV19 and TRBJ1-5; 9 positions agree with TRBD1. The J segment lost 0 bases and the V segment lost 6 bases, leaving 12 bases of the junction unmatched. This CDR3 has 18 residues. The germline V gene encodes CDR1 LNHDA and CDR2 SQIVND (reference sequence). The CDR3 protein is CASSPLGQGQGSNQPQHF. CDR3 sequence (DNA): TGTGCCAGTAGCCCCCTTGGACAGGGGCAGGGTAGCAATCAGCCCCAGCATTTT. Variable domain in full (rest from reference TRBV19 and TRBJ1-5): DGGITQSPKYLFRKEGQNVTLSCEQNLNHDAMYWYRQDPGQGLRLIYYSQIVNDFQKGDIAEGYSVSREKKESFPLTVTSAQKNPTAFYLCASSPLGQGQGSNQPQHFGDGTRLSIL.

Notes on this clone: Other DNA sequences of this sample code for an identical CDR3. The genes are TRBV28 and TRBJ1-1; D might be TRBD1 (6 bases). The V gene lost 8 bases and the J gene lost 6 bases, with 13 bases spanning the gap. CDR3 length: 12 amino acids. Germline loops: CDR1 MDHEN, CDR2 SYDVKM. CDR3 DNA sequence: TGTGCCAGCGGTCAGGGGTTCGCTGAAGCTTTCTTT. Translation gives CASGQGFAEAFF. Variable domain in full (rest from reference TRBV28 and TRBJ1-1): DVKVTQSSRYLVKRTGEKVFLECVQDMDHENMFWYRQDPGLGLRLIYFSYDVKMKEKGDIPEGYSVSREKKERFSLILESASTNQTSMYLCASGQGFAEAFFGQGTRLTVV.

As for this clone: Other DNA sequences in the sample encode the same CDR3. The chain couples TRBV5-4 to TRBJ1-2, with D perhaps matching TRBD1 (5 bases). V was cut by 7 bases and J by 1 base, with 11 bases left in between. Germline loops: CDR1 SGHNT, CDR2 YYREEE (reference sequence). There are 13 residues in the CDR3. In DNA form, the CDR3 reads TGTGCCAGCTCCCCCGACAGTAACTATGGCTACACCTTC. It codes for CASSPDSNYGYTF.

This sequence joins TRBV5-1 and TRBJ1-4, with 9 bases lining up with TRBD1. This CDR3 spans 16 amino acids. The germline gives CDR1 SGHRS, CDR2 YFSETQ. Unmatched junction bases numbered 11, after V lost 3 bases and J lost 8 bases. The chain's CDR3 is CASSSFVGQGGEKLFF. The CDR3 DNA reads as TGCGCCAGCAGCTCCTTCGTGGGACAGGGCGGGGAAAAACTGTTTTTT.

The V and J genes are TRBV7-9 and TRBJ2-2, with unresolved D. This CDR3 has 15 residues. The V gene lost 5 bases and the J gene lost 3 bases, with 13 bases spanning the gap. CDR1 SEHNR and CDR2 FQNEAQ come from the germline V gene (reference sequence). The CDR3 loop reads CASSPLQGHTGELFF. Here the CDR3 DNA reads TGTGCCAGCAGCCCTCTACAAGGACACACCGGGGAGCTGTTTTTT.

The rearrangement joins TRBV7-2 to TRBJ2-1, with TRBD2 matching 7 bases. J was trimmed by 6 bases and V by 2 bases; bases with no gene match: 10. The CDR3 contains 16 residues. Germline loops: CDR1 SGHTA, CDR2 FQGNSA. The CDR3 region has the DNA TGTGCCAGCAGCTTATCGGGGCGGGAGTGGGTCAATGAGCAGTTCTTC. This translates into CASSLSGREWVNEQFF.

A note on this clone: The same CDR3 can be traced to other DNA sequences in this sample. The CDR3 is CASSLEAGDYGYTF. The CDR3 DNA is TGTGCCAGCAGCTTAGAAGCAGGAGACTATGGCTACACCTTC. This chain uses TRBV7-2 with TRBJ1-2; D is ambiguous. Trimming stripped 1 base from V and 3 bases from J, with 9 bases between. Germline loops: CDR1 SGHTA, CDR2 FQGNSA. This CDR3 spans 14 amino acids. Together with reference TRBV7-2 and TRBJ1-2, the CDR3 gives the full variable domain: GAGVSQSPSNKVTEKGKDVELRCDPISGHTALYWYRQSLGQGLEFLIYFQGNSAPDKSGLPSDRFSAERTGGSVSTLTIQRTQQEDSAVYLCASSLEAGDYGYTFGSGTRLTVV.

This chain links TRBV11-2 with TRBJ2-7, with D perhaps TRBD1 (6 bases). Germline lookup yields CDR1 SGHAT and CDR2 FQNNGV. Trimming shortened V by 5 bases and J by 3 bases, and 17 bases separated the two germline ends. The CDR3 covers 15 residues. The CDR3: CASSPRLDSIYEQYF. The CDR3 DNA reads TGTGCCAGCAGCCCCCGGTTGGACAGCATCTACGAGCAGTACTTC. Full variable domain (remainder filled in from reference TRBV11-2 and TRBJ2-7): EAGVAQSPRYKIIEKRQSVAFWCNPISGHATLYWYQQILGQGPKLLIQFQNNGVVDDSQLPKDRFSAERLKGVDSTLKIQPAKLEDSAVYLCASSPRLDSIYEQYFGPGTRLTVT.